The source of this T cell receptor beta chain is a study of OX40 agonist ivuxolimab in advanced cancers. Study in general: Dose-escalation patients' cancers were hepatocellular carcinoma, melanoma, renal cell or head and neck cancer.

Exclusion of a patient followed from autoimmune disease history or systemic immunosuppression. The timepoints at which blood was sampled were baseline, cycle 4 day 1, and cycle 7 day 1. Method: immunoSEQ multiplex PCR; TCRdb's copy keeps in-frame clones and lacks some. The data contain about 76,000 clones, just under 85% of them singletons. About this clone: The target antigen is unknown.

There are 14 residues in the CDR3. V lost 7 bases and J lost 1, with 13 bases in between. Germline CDR1 is MNHNY and CDR2 is SVGAGI (reference sequence). Study-wide results and limits: The CD4+ and CD8+ T cells in the blood had expanded clonally by week 6 at 0.1 to 3.0 mg/kg.

The V call is TRBV6-6, the J call TRBJ1-1; D remains unclear. The clonotype was recovered from an adult with an advanced solid tumor such as melanoma, head and neck, liver or kidney cancer. The material sequenced was CD4+ or CD8+ T cells sorted from blood, taken in a trial of the OX40 agonist ivuxolimab. The CDR3 region is CASTSFDPNTEAFF. The CDR3 DNA follows: TGTGCCAGCACCTCCTTTGATCCGAACACTGAAGCTTTCTTT.